This T cell receptor (beta chain) came from a study of tumor-infiltrating lymphocytes in oesophageal squamous cell carcinoma listed by TCRdb under 2016. The CDR3 runs 17 residues from the cysteine to the phenylalanine. The CDR3 DNA has 51 bases and is translated from base 1. V is reduced by 3 bases and J by 6 bases, leaving a spacing of 21 bases between them. In the germline V gene, CDR1 corresponds to SGHRS and CDR2 to YFSETQ. In this sample, this clonotype turned up a few times. There is no known antigen for this receptor. Qualities for individual bases were not recorded, and no much larger clone is one base off. Library prep was done by PCR. Instrument on record: Illumina HiSeq 2000. TCRdb reran the public reads through fastp at Q25 and MiXCR, keeping productive beta chains. A single entry per CDR3 protein holds the most common genes and DNA from its merged rows. The sample table contains several thousand distinct CDR3 sequences; only one count was recorded for 11% to 15% of them. The ten largest clonotypes hold roughly a fifth of the sample.

Recombination joined TRBV5-1 with TRBJ2-2; TRBD2 might be the D gene, on 5 matching bases. The clonotype comes from a male donor with esophageal squamous cell carcinoma. Sequencing was done on a sample of esophageal tumor tissue. The CDR3 reads as follows: CASSSEPQLVSAGELFF. The DNA reads TGCGCCAGCAGCTCAGAACCTCAACTAGTGTCGGCCGGGGAGCTGTTTTTT.